The present T cell receptor beta chain was sequenced within a study of T-cell reconstitution after alpha-beta-depleted transplantation in children. Worth noting for this clonotype: The antigen is unknown. A clone one base away is much larger, so this may be a read error.

Study observations and caveats: Alpha-beta T cells about two months after transplant reportedly derived from several hundred expanded graft clones. Surviving thymic progenitors and recipient T cells were the source of high TCRbeta diversity at day 60 in some patients. T-cell counts and diversity were attributed mostly to newly produced T cells one year after transplant.

There are 15 residues in the CDR3. Per germline, CDR1 SGHTA and CDR2 FQGNSA. Using unique molecular identifiers, the investigators prepared the TCRbeta library. TCRdb reprocessed the PCR reads via MiXCR and lists one record per CDR3 protein. The table shows about 280,000 distinct CDR3 sequences, with approximately 10% occurring only once. This material consisted of peripheral blood, taken 180 days after TCRalphabeta/CD19-depleted stem cell transplant. The receptor comes from a male patient aged 2-9 years who had a stem cell transplant for chronic granulomatous disease, so the T cells may come from the graft donor. The V gene is TRBV7-2, the J gene TRBJ2-6; D uncertain. The CDR3 reads CACSLTVSGANVLTF. The CDR3, as DNA: TGTGCCTGCAGCTTAACCGTCAGCGGGGCCAACGTCCTGACTTTC.